This TCR beta chain was documented in a study of OX40 agonist ivuxolimab in advanced cancers. Across the whole study: Therapy given before enrollment (anti-PD-1, anti-PD-L1 or anti-CTLA-4) was allowed, and roughly 42% had some. Partial responses, seen in three patients, involved one hepatocellular carcinoma and two cutaneous melanomas. Regarding the study as a whole: More expanded clones were found, on average, in CD8+ than in CD4+ T cells.

CDR3 size: 17 residues. Per germline, CDR1 KGHSH and CDR2 LQKENI. Between the trimmed V and J ends, which lost 3 bases and 0 bases, there was a span of 14 bases. With regard to this clone: Its antigen is as yet unknown.

TCRdb keeps only in-frame clones here, not all; method: immunoSEQ multiplex PCR. The sample shows tens of thousands of clones, roughly 87% of them seen only once. This chain links TRBV18 with TRBJ2-2; D is undetermined. The specimen comprised CD4+ or CD8+ T cells sorted from blood, sampled in a trial of the OX40 agonist ivuxolimab. The clonotype comes from an adult with an advanced solid tumor such as melanoma, head and neck, liver or kidney cancer. The CDR3 reads CASSPQVVRTNTGELFF. The CDR3 nucleotides read TGTGCCAGCTCACCTCAGGTTGTGCGGACGAACACCGGGGAGCTGTTTTTT.